The present T cell receptor beta chain was sequenced within a study of blood T cell repertoires in COVID-19. Whole-study context: Sample material is recorded as cDNA or gDNA derived from T cells, B-cell-depleted T cells, or PBMCs.

The germline gives CDR1 SEHNR, CDR2 FQNEAQ (reference sequence). Trimming shortened V by 2 bases and J by 8 bases, and 12 bases separated the two germline ends. The CDR3 is 14 residues long. Repertoires were generated with immunoSEQ multiplex PCR, while TCRdb's copy carries only in-frame clones and drops some. Of some 70,000 clones listed, 70% to 90% are singletons. Material for sequencing was peripheral blood. J is TRBJ1-4 and V is TRBV7-9; no firm D call. The TCR sequence derives from a woman aged 45-65 years with COVID-19, enrolled during active disease. Here the CDR3 DNA reads TGTGCCAGCAGCTTACTCAGCGGAAAGGAAAAACTGTTTTTT. This translates into CASSLLSGKEKLFF.